Presented here are 29 T cell receptor beta chains from one specimen sequenced in a study of CD4+ T cells in melanoma. Assay used: immunoSEQ multiplex PCR; TCRdb lists only in-frame clones, some missing. The data hold about 9,900 clones, with roughly two thirds observed a single time. Sequenced sample: cells from a culture (not recorded whether cultured in vitro). The receptors were gathered from a human donor with melanoma.

The chain recombines TRBV4-2 with TRBJ1-6; D remains unclear. The CDR3 has 13 residues. Germline-derived CDR1 and CDR2 are LGHNA and YNFKEQ. V dropped 6 bases and J dropped 10 bases, with 13 bases sitting between them. CDR3 loop: CASRMGSESPLHF. In DNA form, the CDR3 reads TGTGCCAGCAGGATGGGTAGCGAATCACCCCTCCACTTT.

In this sample, this clone turned up a few times. The V gene is TRBV6-6, the J gene TRBJ1-5; 7 nucleotides line up with TRBD1. With 7 bases clipped from V and 6 bases from J, the junction kept 6 bases outside the gene matches. The CDR3 is 13 residues long. In germline, CDR1 is MNHNY, CDR2 SVGAGI (reference sequence). The CDR3 coding sequence is TGTGCCAGCAAACAGGGGCAAAGTCAGCCCCAGCATTTT. Translated, it gives CASKQGQSQPQHF.

The rearrangement links TRBV4-2 to TRBJ1-2, with D unclear. V shed 0 bases and J shed 4 bases, with 15 bases lying between them. The V gene's germline CDR1 is LGHNA and CDR2 YNFKEQ. This CDR3 is 16 amino acids long. Written as DNA, the CDR3 is TGTGCCAGCAGCCAAGATCGAGGCCTAGAAGGCTATGGCTACACCTTC. It encodes CASSQDRGLEGYGYTF.

This chain connects TRBV5-1 to TRBJ1-6; D is uncertain. The CDR3 is 15 residues long. The V gene lost 1 base and the J gene lost 3 bases, with 8 bases spanning the gap. Germline assignment: CDR1 SGHRS and CDR2 YFSETQ. CDR3 loop: CASSLQDLYNSPLHF. In DNA form, the CDR3 reads TGCGCCAGCAGCTTGCAGGACCTCTATAATTCACCCCTCCACTTT.

This clone was observed a handful of times. The gene calls are TRBV7-9 and TRBJ2-5, with 9 bases matching TRBD2. The germline V gene encodes CDR1 SEHNR and CDR2 FQNEAQ (reference sequence). CDR3 size: 13 residues. V gave up 5 bases and J gave up 4 bases; unmatched junction bases: 2. This chain's CDR3 is CASSMGLAETQYF. CDR3 bases: TGTGCCAGCAGCATGGGACTAGCAGAGACCCAGTACTTC.

This rearrangement joins TRBV6-6 to TRBJ2-7; 8 bases line up with TRBD1. This CDR3 contains 15 residues. The ends lost 5 bases at V and 1 base at J; junction bases unmatched: 7. CDR1 is MNHNY and CDR2 is SVGAGI in the germline V gene (reference sequence). The CDR3 is CASSTQGAFSYEQYF. In DNA, the CDR3 is TGTGCCAGCAGTACCCAGGGGGCTTTTTCCTACGAGCAGTACTTC.

This clone was counted a single time. This rearrangement joins TRBV6-1 to TRBJ2-5; the match to TRBD1 covers 9 bases. The DNA matches TRBJ2-7 better at its end, which makes the J call doubtful. The CDR3 contains 15 residues. Germline V gives CDR1 MNHNS, CDR2 SASEGT. CDR3 in DNA: TGTGCCAGCAGGGACACAGGGGGCAGGAGTTACGAGCAGTACTTC. It translates to CASRDTGGRSYEQYF.

This chain joins TRBV5-1 and TRBJ2-1, with 8 bases matching TRBD1. Germline V lookup: CDR1 SGHRS, CDR2 YFSETQ. This CDR3 has 16 amino acids. With V trimmed by 4 bases and J by 6 bases, 12 bases remained unmatched. CDR3 protein: CASSLTTGVGVNEQFF. CDR3 sequence (DNA): TGCGCCAGCAGCCTCACGACAGGGGTCGGAGTCAATGAGCAGTTCTTC.

The V and J genes are TRBV5-4 and TRBJ2-7, with D unresolved. The germline V and J ends were trimmed by 2 bases and 4 bases, with 13 bases remaining between them. The CDR3 consists of 14 residues. Germline V gives CDR1 SGHNT, CDR2 YYREEE (reference sequence). The CDR3 spells CASSFGLRNYEQYF. DNA of the CDR3: TGTGCCAGCAGCTTTGGCCTACGAAATTACGAGCAGTACTTC.

The chain is built from TRBV19 and TRBJ2-1; 11 nucleotides match TRBD2. Germline V gives CDR1 LNHDA, CDR2 SQIVND (reference sequence). The CDR3 spans 15 residues. The junction had 4 bases not matched to a gene; V was cut back by 5 bases and J by 4 bases. CDR3 DNA: TGTGCCAGTAGTCGTACTAGCGGGGGTTACAATGAGCAGTTCTTC. Protein sequence: CASSRTSGGYNEQFF. Full variable domain (outside the CDR3, taken from reference TRBV19 and TRBJ2-1): DGGITQSPKYLFRKEGQNVTLSCEQNLNHDAMYWYRQDPGQGLRLIYYSQIVNDFQKGDIAEGYSVSREKKESFPLTVTSAQKNPTAFYLCASSRTSGGYNEQFFGPGTRLTVL.

The chain recombines TRBV29-1 with TRBJ1-1; tentative D call: TRBD1 (5 bases). Germline V gene data show CDR1 as SQVTM and CDR2 as ANQGSEA. The length of the CDR3 is 12 residues. The ends were cut back, 4 bases at V and 4 bases at J, with 10 bases in the middle. DNA for the CDR3: TGCAGCGTTGGTGGGGGAAGCACTGAAGCTTTCTTT. Protein sequence: CSVGGGSTEAFF.

J is TRBJ1-5 and V is TRBV4-1, with unresolved D. From germline, CDR1 is MGHRA and CDR2 YSYEKL. V was cut by 3 bases and J by 0 bases, with 15 bases left in between. The CDR3 runs to 17 residues. CDR3 amino acids: CASSHLGRGYSNQPQHF. Here the CDR3 DNA reads TGCGCCAGCAGCCATCTAGGCCGCGGGTATAGCAATCAGCCCCAGCATTTT.

This chain joins TRBV10-2 and TRBJ1-2; no reliable D call. V lost 0 bases and J 6 bases, leaving 8 bases between the germline ends. Looked up from germline, CDR1 is WSHSY and CDR2 is SAAADI. The CDR3 has 13 amino acids. CDR3 in amino acids: CASSESTRNGYTF. The CDR3 nucleotides read TGCGCCAGCAGTGAGTCGACTCGGAATGGCTACACCTTC.

J is TRBJ1-2 and V is TRBV14, with D unclear. V was shortened by 5 bases and J by 4 bases, with 11 bases between the two germline ends. There are 13 residues in the CDR3. The germline gives CDR1 SGHDN, CDR2 FVKESK. DNA for the CDR3: TGTGCCAGCAGCGAAGGGAGGAGCTATGGCTACACCTTC. Translated, it gives CASSEGRSYGYTF.

This clone was counted only a few times. The chain carries TRBV29-1 and TRBJ1-2; TRBD1 might be the D (5 bases). V lost 3 bases to trimming and J lost 6 bases, with 14 bases between them. This CDR3 is built from 13 residues. Per germline, CDR1 SQVTM and CDR2 ANQGSEA. This CDR3 is CSVDQIRGHGYTF. CDR3 DNA: TGCAGCGTTGACCAGATAAGGGGCCATGGCTACACCTTC.

The chain is built from TRBV9 and TRBJ2-5; TRBD2 matches at 11 bases. The CDR3 runs to 16 residues. Trimming removed 3 bases from V and 1 base from J; junction bases left unmatched: 5. The germline V gene has CDR1 SGDLS and CDR2 YYNGEE. The CDR3, as DNA: TGTGCCAGCAGCGGCCGACTAGCGGGGATCCAAGAGACCCAGTACTTC. Translated, it gives CASSGRLAGIQETQYF.

The rearrangement joins TRBV4-2 to TRBJ1-6; no clear D. Trimming left V 5 bases short and J 9 bases short, with 17 bases between. The CDR3 extends over 15 amino acids. The germline V gene has CDR1 LGHNA and CDR2 YNFKEQ. The CDR3 is CASSATGQASSPLHF. CDR3 sequence (DNA): TGTGCCAGCAGCGCCACCGGCCAGGCAAGTTCACCCCTCCACTTT.

The CDR3 loop is CASSIGQYTEAFF. As DNA, the CDR3 is TGTGCCAGTAGTATCGGGCAGTACACTGAAGCTTTCTTT. V and J are TRBV19 and TRBJ1-1; no firm D call. Trimming shortened V by 3 bases and J by 3 bases, and 8 bases separated the two germline ends. CDR3 size: 13 residues. Germline CDR1 and CDR2: LNHDA and SQIVND (reference sequence).

The chain is built from TRBV6-5 and TRBJ2-1; D remains ambiguous. The length of the CDR3 is 16 residues. Germline V gene lookup returns CDR1 MNHEY and CDR2 SVGAGI. Trimming took 0 bases from V and 0 from J, leaving 9 bases between them. CDR3 protein: CASSYSFGRSYNEQFF. As DNA, the CDR3 is TGTGCCAGCAGTTACTCCTTCGGACGCTCCTACAATGAGCAGTTCTTC.

The chain combines TRBV11-2 with TRBJ2-7; D not certain. This CDR3 contains 14 residues. V shed 5 bases and J shed 2 bases, with 13 bases lying between them. In germline, CDR1 is SGHAT, CDR2 FQNNGV. The CDR3: CASSLTSGTYEQYF. In DNA, the CDR3 is TGTGCCAGCAGCCTAACATCAGGTACCTACGAGCAGTACTTC.

The rearrangement uses TRBV2 and TRBJ2-7; 11 bases align to TRBD2. In germline, CDR1 is SNHLY, CDR2 FYNNEI. CDR3 length equals 15 residues. The ends lost 7 bases at V and 10 bases at J; junction bases unmatched: 15. The CDR3 protein is CASNRGWLAGGDQYF. In DNA form, the CDR3 reads TGTGCCAGCAACCGGGGCTGGCTAGCGGGGGGAGATCAGTACTTC.

The chain joins TRBV11-2 to TRBJ1-2; TRBD1 matches at 8 bases. This CDR3 spans 15 amino acids. The germline gives CDR1 SGHAT, CDR2 FQNNGV. Trimming took 6 bases from V and 4 from J; bases not matched to a gene: 10. As DNA, the CDR3 is TGTGCCAGCAGACCTACAGGACAGGGAAGCTATGGCTACACCTTC. Protein product: CASRPTGQGSYGYTF.

The rearrangement links TRBV11-2 to TRBJ1-2, with D possibly being TRBD1 (5 bases). The V gene lost 2 bases and the J gene lost 0 bases, with 10 bases spanning the gap. Germline V gene data show CDR1 as SGHAT and CDR2 as FQNNGV. This CDR3 contains 15 residues. CDR3 in DNA: TGTGCCAGCAGCTTATCGAGGGGCCCTAACTATGGCTACACCTTC. This gives the protein CASSLSRGPNYGYTF.

The genes are TRBV5-1 and TRBJ2-1, with D perhaps matching TRBD2 (7 bases). CDR1 is SGHRS, CDR2 YFSETQ, per germline. CDR3 length equals 15 residues. V lost 4 bases, J lost 10 bases, and 21 bases lay in between. The CDR3 DNA is TGCGCCAGCAGCGGGAGGGGGGCAGGCAGCAAAGAGCAGTTCTTC. Translation: CASSGRGAGSKEQFF. The whole variable domain, filled in from reference TRBV5-1 and TRBJ2-1, reads KAGVTQTPRYLIKTRGQQVTLSCSPISGHRSVSWYQQTPGQGLQFLFEYFSETQRNKGNFPGRFSGRQFSNSRSEMNVSTLELGDSALYLCASSGRGAGSKEQFFGPGTRLTVL.

This chain connects TRBV2 to TRBJ1-2, with D perhaps TRBD1 (6 bases). V lost 6 bases and J lost 2, with 7 bases in between. Per germline, CDR1 SNHLY and CDR2 FYNNEI. The CDR3 runs 12 residues. CDR3 amino acids: CASSQGNYGYTF. The CDR3 DNA reads as TGTGCCAGCAGCCAGGGGAACTATGGCTACACCTTC.

The rearrangement joins TRBV18 to TRBJ1-4; D call uncertain. The V end lost 3 bases, the J end lost 7 bases, and 15 bases lay between the germline ends. The germline V gene has CDR1 KGHSH and CDR2 LQKENI. There are 15 residues in the CDR3. The CDR3 reads CASSPGHPTGEKLFF. CDR3 sequence (DNA): TGTGCCAGCTCACCGGGCCACCCTACGGGTGAAAAACTGTTTTTT.

The chain has TRBV7-6 and TRBJ2-5; D tentatively fits TRBD1 or TRBD2 (5 bases each). The CDR3 sequence is 16 residues long. Trimming cost V 0 bases and J 7 bases, with 18 bases left between them. Germline V gene data show CDR1 as SGHVS and CDR2 as FNYEAQ. CDR3 DNA sequence: TGTGCCAGCAGCTTAGCGGGGACCGCGATGAGTAGGACCCAGTACTTC. This gives the protein CASSLAGTAMSRTQYF.

V and J are TRBV27 and TRBJ1-5; D is ambiguous. This CDR3 has 14 amino acids. V was shortened by 4 bases and J by 3 bases, with 10 bases between the two germline ends. Germline V CDR1 and CDR2: MNHEY, SMNVEV (reference sequence). This chain's CDR3 is CASSYKDSNQPQHF. The CDR3, as DNA: TGTGCCAGCAGTTACAAGGATTCCAATCAGCCCCAGCATTTT.

This clone has a handful of counts. V and J are TRBV27 and TRBJ1-3; 9 bases match TRBD1. The germline CDR1 and CDR2 sequences are MNHEY and SMNVEV (reference sequence). The CDR3 contains 16 residues. The junction had 2 bases not matched to a gene; V was cut back by 0 bases and J by 2 bases. The CDR3 here is CASSLSGTGTGNTIYF. The CDR3 DNA reads as TGTGCCAGCAGTTTATCCGGGACAGGGACTGGAAACACCATATATTTT.